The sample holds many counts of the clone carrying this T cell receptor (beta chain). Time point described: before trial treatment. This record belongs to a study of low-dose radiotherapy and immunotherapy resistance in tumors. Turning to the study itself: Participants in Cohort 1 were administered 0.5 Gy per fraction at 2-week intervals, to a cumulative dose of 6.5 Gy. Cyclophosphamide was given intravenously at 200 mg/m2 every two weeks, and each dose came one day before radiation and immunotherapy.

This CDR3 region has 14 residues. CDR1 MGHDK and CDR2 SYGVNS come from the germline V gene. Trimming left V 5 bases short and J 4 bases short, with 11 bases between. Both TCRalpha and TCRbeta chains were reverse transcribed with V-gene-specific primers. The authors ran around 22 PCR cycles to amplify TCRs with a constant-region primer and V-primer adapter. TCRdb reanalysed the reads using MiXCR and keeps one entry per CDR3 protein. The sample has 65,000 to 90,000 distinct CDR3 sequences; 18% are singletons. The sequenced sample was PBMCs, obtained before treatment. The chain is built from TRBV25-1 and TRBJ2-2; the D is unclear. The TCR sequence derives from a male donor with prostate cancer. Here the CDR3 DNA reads TGTGCCAGCAGTCCGATCGGGTCCACCGGGGAGCTGTTTTTT. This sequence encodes CASSPIGSTGELFF.